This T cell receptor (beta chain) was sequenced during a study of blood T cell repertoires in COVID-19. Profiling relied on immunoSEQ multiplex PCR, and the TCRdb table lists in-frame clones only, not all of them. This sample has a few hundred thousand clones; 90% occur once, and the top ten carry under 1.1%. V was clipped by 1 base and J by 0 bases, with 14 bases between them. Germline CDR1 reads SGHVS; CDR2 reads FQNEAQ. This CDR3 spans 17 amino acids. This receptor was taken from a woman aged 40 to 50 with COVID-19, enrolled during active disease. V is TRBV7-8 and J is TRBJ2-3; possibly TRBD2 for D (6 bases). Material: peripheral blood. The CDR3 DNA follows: TGTGCCAGCAGCTTAGTTTGGAGGAGGGGCAGCACAGATACGCAGTATTTT. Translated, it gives CASSLVWRRGSTDTQYF.